The clone carrying this T cell receptor beta chain came up once. Its antigen is not known. The entry originates in a study of blood T cells in healthy people across ages. Overall study results and limits: A greater number of naive CD4+ cells and higher diversity distinguished long-lived donors from aged donors.

CDR1 is MDHEN, CDR2 SYDVKM, per germline. With 5 bases removed from V and 8 bases from J, the gap between germline ends came to 9 bases. This CDR3 has 11 residues. Using a J-beta primer mix together with a sample-barcoded 5' primer, a second PCR was run for about 7 to 12 cycles. TCRdb re-called the 5' RACE reads through MiXCR, storing one row per CDR3 protein. The table records about 1.8 million distinct CDR3 sequences, approximately 50% of them present only once. This chain uses TRBV28 with TRBJ1-2; D not certain. This clonotype originated in a woman in her forties in good health. Input material: blood. CDR3 loop: CASSPNLGYTF. The CDR3, as DNA: TGTGCCAGCAGTCCTAACTTGGGCTACACCTTC.